This is a list of T cell receptor beta chains from one sample in a study of cytomegalovirus exposure and HLA in healthy donors. Repertoires were generated with immunoSEQ multiplex PCR, while TCRdb's copy carries only in-frame clones and drops some. Counted here are some 70,000 clones, roughly 80% occurring once; the ten biggest clones make up approximately 4.8%. The sequenced sample consisted of PBMCs. Every receptor here comes from a male donor in good health and CMV-seropositive. The CDR3 runs from the conserved cysteine through the conserved F or W.

>TRBV6-5|TRBJ1-1
CASSYRWTPNTEAFF
>TRBV7-8|TRBJ2-2
CASSLEGGYTGELFF
>TRBV28|TRBJ1-2
CAINTGPGYTF
>TRBV7-9|TRBJ1-1
CASSPPLGVGSTEAFF
>TRBV11-2|TRBJ1-2
CASSLDMGAYGYTF
>TRBV30|TRBJ1-2
CAWSPRWGDGYTF
>TRBV4-3|TRBJ1-4
CASSQGGTGNEKLFF
>TRBV7-9|TRBJ2-5
CASSLGGLETQYF
>TRBV30|TRBJ1-2
CAWSAGNRWGYTF
>TRBV15|TRBJ2-2
CATSSGPGQVNTGELFF
>TRBV6-1|TRBJ2-7
CASRLRDSYEQYF
>TRBV11-2|TRBJ1-3
CASSLVTGGNTIYF
>TRBV5-6|TRBJ2-6
CASSLTISGANVLTF
>TRBV18|TRBJ1-4
CASRAPQGRGEKLFF
>TRBV4-3|TRBJ2-2
CASSQSSAGANTGELFF
>TRBV7-2|TRBJ2-6
CASSSSGRSGANVLTF
>TRBV9|TRBJ2-5
CASSGTGGARETQYF